The 26 T cell receptor beta chains given below trace back to one sample, sequenced in a study of blood T cells in healthy people across ages. It was with a sample-barcoded 5' primer and a J-beta primer mix that a second PCR of roughly 6 to 11 cycles was run. TCRdb reprocessed the 5' RACE reads with MiXCR, giving one entry per CDR3 protein. There are over a million distinct CDR3 sequences in the sample; 55% to 75% occur only once, and more than 6% lies in the top ten. Specimen: blood. The receptor set was obtained from a man aged 18 to 29 in good health.

The chain combines TRBV7-8 with TRBJ1-2, with a weak D call TRBD1 (5 bases). V was shortened by 5 bases and J by 1 base, with 17 bases between the two germline ends. Germline V gene sequence: CDR1 SGHVS, CDR2 FQNEAQ. The CDR3 totals 16 residues. The CDR3 loop reads CASSPTRQLNNYGYTF. The CDR3 region has the DNA TGTGCCAGCAGCCCGACCCGACAGCTGAATAACTATGGCTACACCTTC.

The rearrangement joins TRBV3-1 to TRBJ2-7, with D unresolved. V was trimmed by 3 bases and J by 2 bases, leaving 14 bases between them. The CDR3 is made up of 15 amino acids. From germline, CDR1 is LGHDT and CDR2 YNNKEL (reference sequence). DNA for the CDR3: TGTGCCAGCAGCCAGGTCCCCGGTATCACCTACGAGCAGTACTTC. This encodes CASSQVPGITYEQYF.

This chain connects TRBV7-2 to TRBJ2-7; D is unclear. With 1 base removed from V and 3 bases from J, the gap between germline ends came to 13 bases. The CDR3 loop spans 15 amino acids. Germline V gene lookup returns CDR1 SGHTA and CDR2 FQGNSA. The CDR3: CASSLEGEASYEQYF. In nucleotides, the CDR3 is TGTGCCAGCAGCTTAGAGGGTGAGGCTAGCTACGAGCAGTACTTC.

The rearrangement links TRBV20-1 to TRBJ2-1; D gene ambiguous. CDR1 is DFQATT and CDR2 is SNEGSKA in the germline V gene (reference sequence). This CDR3 region has 14 residues. Between the trimmed V and J ends, which lost 3 bases and 3 bases, there was a span of 12 bases. The CDR3 DNA reads TGCAGTGCTAGTCATAGGAGCAACTACAATGAGCAGTTCTTC. Its protein product is CSASHRSNYNEQFF.

The chain combines TRBV20-1 with TRBJ1-1, with 9 bases that match TRBD1. Losses at the gene ends were 5 bases for V and 3 bases for J; bases not matched to a gene: 16. This CDR3 contains 17 residues. Germline lookup yields CDR1 DFQATT and CDR2 SNEGSKA (reference sequence). In DNA form, the CDR3 reads TGCAGTGCTGCTGAGGGCCCGGGACAGGGACGTGACACTGAAGCTTTCTTT. This gives the protein CSAAEGPGQGRDTEAFF.

The V and J genes are TRBV3-1 and TRBJ2-7, with 7 bases that match TRBD1. Looked up from germline, CDR1 is LGHDT and CDR2 is YNNKEL (reference sequence). V dropped 4 bases and J dropped 0; count of bases not matched to a gene: 15. This CDR3 region has 18 residues. The CDR3 sequence: CASSPQIRQGWSSYEQYF. In nucleotides, the CDR3 is TGTGCCAGCAGCCCCCAAATAAGACAGGGCTGGAGCTCCTACGAGCAGTACTTC.

This clonotype showed up many times. The chain uses TRBV2 and TRBJ2-2, with D uncertain. The CDR3 covers 14 residues. V lost 8 bases and J 6 bases, leaving 16 bases between the germline ends. CDR1 and CDR2 from the germline V gene are SNHLY and FYNNEI. CDR3 region: CASVSSRASGELFF. The CDR3 coding sequence is TGTGCCAGCGTATCGAGTCGGGCGTCCGGGGAGCTGTTTTTT.

This clonotype has a single count. The chain joins TRBV29-1 to TRBJ1-2; D uncertain. Germline CDR1 SQVTM, CDR2 ANQGSEA. Trimming removed 0 bases at V and 12 bases at J, with 17 bases between. The CDR3 sequence is 13 residues long. The CDR3 region has the DNA TGCAGCGTTGAAGACGGAGGTTCCTTCGGCCACACCTTC. Protein product: CSVEDGGSFGHTF.

This rearrangement joins TRBV7-9 to TRBJ1-1; D is undetermined. V lost 2 bases and J lost 1, with 23 bases in between. CDR3 length: 19 residues. CDR1 is SEHNR, CDR2 FQNEAQ, per germline (reference sequence). DNA for the CDR3: TGTGCCAGCAGCTTAACCATGGGCGGGAGCGGACTTAAGAACACTGAAGCTTTCTTT. Encoded protein: CASSLTMGGSGLKNTEAFF.

The chain has TRBV5-1 and TRBJ1-4; 12 positions agree with TRBD1. Unmatched junction bases numbered 5, after V lost 2 bases and J lost 6 bases. Germline V CDR1 and CDR2: SGHRS, YFSETQ. This CDR3 is built from 16 residues. The CDR3 here is CASSFGTGGRDEKLFF. The CDR3 coding sequence is TGCGCCAGCAGCTTTGGGACAGGGGGCAGGGATGAAAAACTGTTTTTT. Drawing the rest from reference TRBV5-1 and TRBJ1-4, the complete variable domain is KAGVTQTPRYLIKTRGQQVTLSCSPISGHRSVSWYQQTPGQGLQFLFEYFSETQRNKGNFPGRFSGRQFSNSRSEMNVSTLELGDSALYLCASSFGTGGRDEKLFFGSGTQLSVL.

This chain uses TRBV13 with TRBJ2-7; D may be TRBD2 (6 bases). CDR1 is PRHDT and CDR2 is FYEKMQ in the germline V gene (reference sequence). The CDR3 consists of 15 residues. V was trimmed by 0 bases and J by 4 bases, leaving 13 bases between them. The DNA of the CDR3 is TGTGCCAGCAGCTTAGGGGACTACCTAGGGTACGAGCAGTACTTC. Amino acids: CASSLGDYLGYEQYF.

This clonotype was seen once. The CDR3 is CASSPRDLWAEQFF. The DNA of the CDR3 is TGTGCCAGCAGTCCTCGGGATCTGTGGGCTGAGCAGTTCTTC. This sequence joins TRBV6-5 and TRBJ2-1; D is possibly TRBD2 (5 bases). Germline loops: CDR1 MNHEY, CDR2 SVGAGI. This CDR3 is built from 14 residues. Trimming removed 5 bases from V and 9 bases from J, with 17 bases in between.

This chain links TRBV7-9 with TRBJ2-5; D ambiguous. Trimming removed 3 bases at V and 0 bases at J, with 5 bases between. From germline, CDR1 is SEHNR and CDR2 FQNEAQ (reference sequence). This CDR3 comprises 13 residues. CDR3 region: CASSFKDQETQYF. CDR3 nucleotides: TGTGCCAGCAGCTTTAAGGACCAAGAGACCCAGTACTTC.

The V and J genes are TRBV29-1 and TRBJ1-2; TRBD1 aligns across 8 bases. The CDR3 loop spans 13 amino acids. Germline CDR1 and CDR2: SQVTM and ANQGSEA. J was trimmed by 4 bases and V by 6 bases; bases with no gene match: 7. CDR3 amino acids: CSVETGDGYGYTF. The DNA of the CDR3 is TGCAGCGTAGAGACAGGGGATGGCTATGGCTACACCTTC.

The V gene is TRBV6-5, the J gene TRBJ2-1; TRBD2 agrees at 7 bases. The CDR3 contains 14 residues. Germline lookup yields CDR1 MNHEY and CDR2 SVGAGI. J was trimmed by 8 bases and V by 2 bases; bases with no gene match: 6. CDR3 region: CASSYGAGVDEQFF. CDR3 DNA: TGTGCCAGCAGTTACGGGGCGGGAGTAGATGAGCAGTTCTTC.

This clonotype was seen a few times. The chain recombines TRBV29-1 with TRBJ1-2; D gene ambiguous. Germline CDR1 SQVTM, CDR2 ANQGSEA. CDR3 length equals 13 residues. V was trimmed by 5 bases and J by 6 bases, leaving 16 bases between them. CDR3 bases: TGCAGCGTTAGCTTTCCGGTCGAGGATGGCTACACCTTC. Amino acids: CSVSFPVEDGYTF. The whole variable domain, filled in from reference TRBV29-1 and TRBJ1-2, reads SAVISQKPSRDICQRGTSLTIQCQVDSQVTMMFWYRQQPGQSLTLIATANQGSEATYESGFVIDKFPISRPNLTFSTLTVSNMSPEDSSIYLCSVSFPVEDGYTFGSGTRLTVV.

The V gene is TRBV7-9, the J gene TRBJ2-7; 7 bases map to TRBD1. Germline CDR1 is SEHNR and CDR2 is FQNEAQ (reference sequence). The CDR3 has 14 residues. With V trimmed by 5 bases and J by 7 bases, 11 bases remained unmatched. The CDR3 spells CASSEDRAGGEQYF. Here the CDR3 DNA reads TGTGCCAGCAGCGAGGATCGTGCAGGGGGAGAGCAGTACTTC.

This chain joins TRBV7-2 and TRBJ2-7, with a weak D call TRBD1 (6 bases). Germline values: CDR1 SGHTA, CDR2 FQGNSA. Trimming pared 5 bases from V and 4 bases from J, leaving 12 bases between. The CDR3 has 13 amino acids. The CDR3: CASSTRDNYEQYF. The CDR3 nucleotides read TGTGCCAGCAGCACCAGGGACAATTACGAGCAGTACTTC.

The chain is built from TRBV5-1 and TRBJ2-1; 8 nucleotides line up with TRBD1. Looked up from germline, CDR1 is SGHRS and CDR2 is YFSETQ. CDR3 length: 16 amino acids. Trimming took 5 bases from V and 3 from J; bases not matched to a gene: 10. This CDR3 is CASSSGAGTGYNEQFF. In DNA form, the CDR3 reads TGCGCCAGCAGTTCTGGGGCCGGGACAGGCTACAATGAGCAGTTCTTC. The full variable domain, rest sourced from reference TRBV5-1 and TRBJ2-1, is KAGVTQTPRYLIKTRGQQVTLSCSPISGHRSVSWYQQTPGQGLQFLFEYFSETQRNKGNFPGRFSGRQFSNSRSEMNVSTLELGDSALYLCASSSGAGTGYNEQFFGPGTRLTVL.

V gene TRBV6-5 combines with J gene TRBJ2-5; perhaps TRBD2 as D (5 bases). Germline V gene sequence: CDR1 MNHEY, CDR2 SVGAGI. Trimming cost V 0 bases and J 0 bases, with 14 bases left between them. The CDR3 totals 17 residues. For the CDR3, the DNA is TGTGCCAGCAGTTACTCAGGAGGAGGCGGGTACCAAGAGACCCAGTACTTC. Its protein is CASSYSGGGGYQETQYF.

This clonotype was picked up a small number of times. The rearrangement joins TRBV28 to TRBJ1-6; D is unclear. The CDR3 has 15 amino acids. The germline CDR1 and CDR2 sequences are MDHEN and SYDVKM. V lost 2 bases and J 6 bases, leaving 11 bases between the germline ends. In DNA form, the CDR3 reads TGTGCCAGCAGTTTAGGAACCCTGGCTAATTCACCCCTCCACTTT. Translation gives CASSLGTLANSPLHF.

V gene TRBV6-4 combines with J gene TRBJ2-1, with TRBD2 matching over 9 bases. CDR3 length equals 17 residues. CDR1 is MRHNA and CDR2 is SNTAGT in the germline V gene. V was clipped by 4 bases and J by 4 bases; unmatched bases: 11. In DNA form, the CDR3 reads TGTGCCAGCAGTGCTGCCCCCTTAGCGGGGGAGTACAATGAGCAGTTCTTC. It specifies CASSAAPLAGEYNEQFF.

This clonotype was seen at least ten times. The V and J genes are TRBV7-2 and TRBJ2-7; TRBD1 matches at 7 bases. Per the germline V gene, CDR1 is SGHTA and CDR2 is FQGNSA. The junction had 7 bases not matched to a gene; V was cut back by 5 bases and J by 3 bases. This CDR3 is built from 14 residues. This chain's CDR3 is CASSQRTGNYEQYF. Here the CDR3 DNA reads TGTGCCAGCAGCCAACGGACAGGAAACTACGAGCAGTACTTC.

The gene calls are TRBV12-3 or TRBV12-4 and TRBJ1-6, with 7 bases matching TRBD1. This CDR3 comprises 15 residues. The V and J ends lost 5 bases and 6 bases, in that order; junction bases with no gene match: 7. Here the CDR3 DNA reads TGTGCCAGCAGTCCCCGACAGGGCTTTAATTCACCCCTCCACTTT. Amino acid sequence: CASSPRQGFNSPLHF.

In this sample, this clonotype turned up a few times. The CDR3 is CSGSPGLDTQYF. DNA for the CDR3: TGCAGTGGCAGCCCGGGGTTAGATACGCAGTATTTT. The chain has TRBV20-1 and TRBJ2-3; maybe TRBD2 (5 bases). Trimming removed 7 bases from V and 5 bases from J, with 13 bases in between. Germline CDR1 is DFQATT and CDR2 is SNEGSKA (reference sequence). This CDR3 spans 12 amino acids.

This chain uses TRBV2 with TRBJ1-6; D not certain. V was pared by 11 bases and J by 3 bases, with 20 bases between. Germline-derived CDR1 and CDR2 are SNHLY and FYNNEI. The CDR3 has 16 residues. The CDR3, as DNA: TGTGCCTGCACCGAGAGCGGGATGCGCTATAATTCACCCCTCCACTTT. Protein: CACTESGMRYNSPLHF.